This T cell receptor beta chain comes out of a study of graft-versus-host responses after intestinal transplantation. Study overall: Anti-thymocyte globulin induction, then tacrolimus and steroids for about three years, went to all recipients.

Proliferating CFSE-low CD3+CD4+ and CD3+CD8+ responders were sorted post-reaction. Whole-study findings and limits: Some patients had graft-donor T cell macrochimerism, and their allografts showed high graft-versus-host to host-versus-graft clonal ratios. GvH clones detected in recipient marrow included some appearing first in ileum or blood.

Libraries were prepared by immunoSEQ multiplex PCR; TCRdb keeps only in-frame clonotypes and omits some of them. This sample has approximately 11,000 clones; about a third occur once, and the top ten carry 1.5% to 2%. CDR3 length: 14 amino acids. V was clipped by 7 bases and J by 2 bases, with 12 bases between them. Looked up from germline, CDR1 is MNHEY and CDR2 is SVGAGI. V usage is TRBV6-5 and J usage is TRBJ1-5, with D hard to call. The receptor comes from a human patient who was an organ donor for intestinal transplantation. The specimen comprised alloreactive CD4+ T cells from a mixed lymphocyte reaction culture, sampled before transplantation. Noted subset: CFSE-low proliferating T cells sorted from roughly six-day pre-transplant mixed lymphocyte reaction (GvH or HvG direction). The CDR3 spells CASMWRVGNQPQHF. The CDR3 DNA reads TGTGCCAGCATGTGGAGGGTCGGCAATCAGCCCCAGCATTTT.